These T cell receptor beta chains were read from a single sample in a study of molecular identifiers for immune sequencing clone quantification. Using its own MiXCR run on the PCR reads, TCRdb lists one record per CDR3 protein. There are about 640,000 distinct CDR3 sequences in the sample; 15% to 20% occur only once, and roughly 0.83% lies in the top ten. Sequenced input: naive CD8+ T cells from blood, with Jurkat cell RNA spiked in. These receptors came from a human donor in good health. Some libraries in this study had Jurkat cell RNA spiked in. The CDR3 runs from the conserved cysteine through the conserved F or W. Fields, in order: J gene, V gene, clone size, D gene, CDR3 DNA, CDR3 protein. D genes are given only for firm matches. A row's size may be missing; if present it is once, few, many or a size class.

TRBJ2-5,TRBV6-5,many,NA,TGTGCCAGCAGCCGGACAGTCCAAGAGACCCAGTACTTC,CASSRTVQETQYF
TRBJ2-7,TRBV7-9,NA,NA,TGTGCCAGCAGCTTCTTAAACCCGGGACCCCACTACGAGCAGTACTTC,CASSFLNPGPHYEQYF
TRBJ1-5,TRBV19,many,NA,TGTGCCAGTAGTATGACCGGGTCGGGCAATCAGCCCCAGCATTTT,CASSMTGSGNQPQHF
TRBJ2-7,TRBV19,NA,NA,TGTGCCAGTAGTATAAGTGGCTACTACGAGCAGTACTTC,CASSISGYYEQYF
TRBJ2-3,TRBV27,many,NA,TGTGCCAGCAGGCGGATTAGCACAGATACGCAGTATTTT,CASRRISTDTQYF
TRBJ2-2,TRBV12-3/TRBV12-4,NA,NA,TGTGCCAGCAGGTTCTCAATGGCAGGCACCGGGGAGCTGTTTTTT,CASRFSMAGTGELFF
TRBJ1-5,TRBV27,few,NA,TGTGCCAGCAGACATACAGGAGACGGTAATCAGCCCCAGCATTTT,CASRHTGDGNQPQHF
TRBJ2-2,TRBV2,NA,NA,TGTGCCAGCAGTGGTCCCTTCAAGAATAATAAAACCGGGGAGCTGTTTTTT,CASSGPFKNNKTGELFF
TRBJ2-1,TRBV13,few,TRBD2,TGTGCCAGCAGCAAACTAGCGGGGGGCTCCTACAATGAGCAGTTCTTC,CASSKLAGGSYNEQFF
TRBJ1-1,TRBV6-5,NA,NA,TGTGCCAGCACCTGGGGAGGGGCGAACACTGAAGCTTTCTTT,CASTWGGANTEAFF
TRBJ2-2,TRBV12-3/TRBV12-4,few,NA,TGTGCCACCACGGAGGGGGCGAACACCGGGGAGCTGTTTTTT,CATTEGANTGELFF
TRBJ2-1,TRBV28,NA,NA,TGTGCCAGCAGTTTCTACAGGAGCTCCTACAATGAGCAGTTCTTC,CASSFYRSSYNEQFF
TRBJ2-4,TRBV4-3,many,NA,TGCGCCAGCAGCCAAGATAGGTACCTAGCCAAAAACATTCAGTACTTC,CASSQDRYLAKNIQYF
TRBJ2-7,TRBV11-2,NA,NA,TGTGCCAGCAGACCCCGGGGCTACGAGCAGTACTTC,CASRPRGYEQYF
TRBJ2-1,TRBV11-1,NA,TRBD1,TGTGCCAGCAGCTTAGGGACAGGCCGAGAGCAGTTCTTC,CASSLGTGREQFF
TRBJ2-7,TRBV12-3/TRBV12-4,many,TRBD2,TGTGCCAGCAGTTTAGCGTATACTAGCGGCCCCTACGAGCAGTACTTC,CASSLAYTSGPYEQYF
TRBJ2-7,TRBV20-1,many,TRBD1,TGCAGTGCTAAAGACAGGGGGTCCTACGAGCAGTACTTC,CSAKDRGSYEQYF
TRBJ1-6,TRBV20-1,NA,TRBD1,TGCAGTGCTAGAGAACCGGGACAGGGTATCTCACCCCTCCACTTT,CSAREPGQGISPLHF
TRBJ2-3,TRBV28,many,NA,TGTGCCAGCAGTTGGTCTTCGGGGGACACAGATACGCAGTATTTT,CASSWSSGDTDTQYF
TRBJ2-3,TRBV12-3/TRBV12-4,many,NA,TGTGCCAGCAGTGGACAGCCAGATACGCAGTATTTT,CASSGQPDTQYF
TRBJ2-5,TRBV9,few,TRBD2,TGTGCCAGCAGCGCTACGGGAGGAGGGGAGACCCAGTACTTC,CASSATGGGETQYF
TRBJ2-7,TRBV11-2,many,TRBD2,TGTGCCAGCAGTTTTACTAGCGGGGGGCACTACGAGCAGTACTTC,CASSFTSGGHYEQYF
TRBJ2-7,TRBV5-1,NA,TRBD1,TGCGCCAGCAGCCCCGTCCCGGGACAGGGATCGGACGAGCAGTACTTC,CASSPVPGQGSDEQYF
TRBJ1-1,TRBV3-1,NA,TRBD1,TGTGCCAGCAGCCAAAACAGGGGGGGCACTGAAGCTTTCTTT,CASSQNRGGTEAFF
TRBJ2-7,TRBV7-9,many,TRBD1,TGTGCCAGCAGCCCACGGGACAGGGTTTCGGAAGAGCAGTACTTC,CASSPRDRVSEEQYF
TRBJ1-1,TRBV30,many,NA,TGTGCCTGGGGAAACATGAATATCGAAGCTTTCTTT,CAWGNMNIEAFF
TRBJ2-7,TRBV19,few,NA,TGTGCCAGTAGTACCTCCGGGACTGGGACCTACGAGCAGTACTTC,CASSTSGTGTYEQYF
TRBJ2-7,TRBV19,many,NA,TGTGCCAGCAGCCCCGGGACAAATTACGAGCAGTACTTC,CASSPGTNYEQYF
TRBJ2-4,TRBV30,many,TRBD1,TGTGCCTGGGGACAGGGGTACGGGGACATTCAGTACTTC,CAWGQGYGDIQYF
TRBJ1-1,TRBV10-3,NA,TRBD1,TGTGCCATCAGACCAGGGGGACAGGGGAATCCTGAAGCTTTCTTT,CAIRPGGQGNPEAFF
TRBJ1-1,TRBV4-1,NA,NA,TGCGCCAGCAGCCAAGAGCTTCGGCAGCCTGAAGCTTTCTTT,CASSQELRQPEAFF
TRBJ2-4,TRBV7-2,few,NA,TGTGCCAGCAGCCGCACCGGAGGTCCACTAGCCAAAAACATTCAGTACTTC,CASSRTGGPLAKNIQYF
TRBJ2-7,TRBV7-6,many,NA,TGTGCCAGCAGCTTGGGCGGGTATAGCTACGAGCAGTACTTC,CASSLGGYSYEQYF
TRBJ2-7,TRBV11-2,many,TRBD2,TGTGCCAGCAGCTTCCTAGCGGGGCGGCCCTCGGAGCAGTACTTC,CASSFLAGRPSEQYF
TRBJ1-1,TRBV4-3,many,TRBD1,TGCGCCAGCAGCCAAGACCAGACAGGGGGCGCGTATGAAGCTTTCTTT,CASSQDQTGGAYEAFF
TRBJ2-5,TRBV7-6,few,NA,TGTGCCAGCAGCTCCACTAGTTTAGGAGAGACCCAGTACTTC,CASSSTSLGETQYF
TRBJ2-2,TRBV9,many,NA,TGTGCCAGCAGCCCAAGAACCCTAGCGAACGGGGAGCTGTTTTTT,CASSPRTLANGELFF
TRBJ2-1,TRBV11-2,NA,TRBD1,TGTGCCAGCAGCCCAAGAGCCGGGACAGGGTATGGCAATGAGCAGTTCTTC,CASSPRAGTGYGNEQFF
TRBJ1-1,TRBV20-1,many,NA,TGCAGTGCTAGAGATAGAATGGATCAGAGGTTGAACACTGAAGCTTTCTTT,CSARDRMDQRLNTEAFF
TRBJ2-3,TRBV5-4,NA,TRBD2,TGTGCCAGCAGCGGGAGGACTAGCGGGGGCACAGATACGCAGTATTTT,CASSGRTSGGTDTQYF
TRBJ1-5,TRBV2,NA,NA,TGTGCCAGCAGTGGTGTGGGGGGGGATCAGCCCCAGCATTTT,CASSGVGGDQPQHF
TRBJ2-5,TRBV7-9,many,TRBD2,TGTGCCAGCAGCTTAATTCGGGGGGGAGAAGAGACCCAGTACTTC,CASSLIRGGEETQYF
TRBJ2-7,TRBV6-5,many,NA,TGTGCCAGCAGTTACTTTCCGGGCAAAGCCTACGAGCAGTACTTC,CASSYFPGKAYEQYF
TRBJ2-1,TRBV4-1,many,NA,TGCGCCAGCAGCCAAGTCAGTCAGGGAGTGGATGAGCAGTTCTTC,CASSQVSQGVDEQFF
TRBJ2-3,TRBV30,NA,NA,TGTGCCTGGAGTATCTCGCTAGGCACAGATACGCAGTATTTT,CAWSISLGTDTQYF
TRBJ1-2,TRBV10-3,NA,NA,TGTGCCATCATGCAGGGATCGGCTTATGGCTACACCTTC,CAIMQGSAYGYTF
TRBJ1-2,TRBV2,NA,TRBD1,TGTGCCAGCATTGGACAGGGGGGACATCACTATGGCTACACCTTC,CASIGQGGHHYGYTF
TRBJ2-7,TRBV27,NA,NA,TGTGCCAGCAGTTTGAAAGGAAAACCTTCCTACGAGCAGTACTTC,CASSLKGKPSYEQYF
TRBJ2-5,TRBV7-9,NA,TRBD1,TGTGCCAGCAGCTTAGAGACAGGGGGCGAAGGGACCCGGTACTTC,CASSLETGGEGTRYF
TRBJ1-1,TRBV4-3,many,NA,TGCGCCAGCAGCCAAGGGGGGTACTGGGGCGGGGCGAGTGGCACTGAAGCTTTCTTT,CASSQGGYWGGASGTEAFF
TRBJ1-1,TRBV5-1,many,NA,TGCGCCAGCAGCTCAAGTTATAACACTGAAGCTTTCTTT,CASSSSYNTEAFF